This entry features one T cell receptor (beta chain) sequence. Residents of about two dozen US areas, aged roughly 18 to 89 years, made up the participants. This sample was taken from a study of blood T cell repertoires in COVID-19. The overall study: There were acute and convalescent COVID-19 samples, and they came from the United States, Italy and Spain. T cells, B-cell-depleted T cells, or PBMCs provided the cDNA or gDNA that served as material.

Sequencing used immunoSEQ multiplex PCR; TCRdb keeps in-frame clones, though not all of them. The data contain 70,000 to 90,000 clones, roughly 90% of them seen just once; the ten biggest clones take up under 1.5%. Sequenced material: PBMCs or T cells enriched from blood (not recorded which). This sequence originates from a woman in her 50s with acute COVID-19.

The CDR3 DNA sequence: TGTGCCTGGAGTACGGGGGTCTATAATTCACCCCTCCACTTT. It codes for CAWSTGVYNSPLHF. The genes are TRBV30 and TRBJ1-6; TRBD1 is a possible D gene (5 bases). CDR3 size: 14 residues. CDR1 and CDR2 (germline): GTSNPN, SVGIG (reference sequence). V lost 2 bases to trimming and J lost 3 bases, with 8 bases between them.